This TCR beta chain is drawn from a study of CD8 T cells in Susac syndrome. The RNA input was roughly 0.45 to 1 ug, and it was reverse transcribed with random hexamers. Across 54 Vbeta and 13 Jbeta, immunoSEQ multiplex PCR amplified TCR beta CDR3. TCRdb processed the immunoSEQ multiplex PCR reads anew with MiXCR; each CDR3 protein has one entry. The sample consists of around 280,000 distinct CDR3 sequences, roughly 81% of them appearing once. Germline loops: CDR1 LNHDA, CDR2 SQIVND (reference sequence). This CDR3 has 14 residues. Trimming cost V 2 bases and J 6 bases, with 12 bases left between them. Study-level findings and limits: That the number of individuals in its TCR sequencing and HLA analysis was relatively small was acknowledged by the study.

This clonotype was detected only once. Its antigen is unidentified. Patients with stable or active relapsing-remitting disease, all of them treatment-naive, made up the multiple sclerosis controls. Through negative isolation, CD4+ and CD8+ T cells were obtained, while TEMRA cells were enriched using FACS. The sample taken for sequencing was CD8+ T cells from PBMCs. V is TRBV19 and J is TRBJ2-3; D remains unclear. This receptor was taken from a human donor with multiple sclerosis. The CDR3 reads CASSISFLMDTQYF. CDR3 in DNA: TGTGCCAGTAGTATATCTTTTCTCATGGATACGCAGTATTTT.